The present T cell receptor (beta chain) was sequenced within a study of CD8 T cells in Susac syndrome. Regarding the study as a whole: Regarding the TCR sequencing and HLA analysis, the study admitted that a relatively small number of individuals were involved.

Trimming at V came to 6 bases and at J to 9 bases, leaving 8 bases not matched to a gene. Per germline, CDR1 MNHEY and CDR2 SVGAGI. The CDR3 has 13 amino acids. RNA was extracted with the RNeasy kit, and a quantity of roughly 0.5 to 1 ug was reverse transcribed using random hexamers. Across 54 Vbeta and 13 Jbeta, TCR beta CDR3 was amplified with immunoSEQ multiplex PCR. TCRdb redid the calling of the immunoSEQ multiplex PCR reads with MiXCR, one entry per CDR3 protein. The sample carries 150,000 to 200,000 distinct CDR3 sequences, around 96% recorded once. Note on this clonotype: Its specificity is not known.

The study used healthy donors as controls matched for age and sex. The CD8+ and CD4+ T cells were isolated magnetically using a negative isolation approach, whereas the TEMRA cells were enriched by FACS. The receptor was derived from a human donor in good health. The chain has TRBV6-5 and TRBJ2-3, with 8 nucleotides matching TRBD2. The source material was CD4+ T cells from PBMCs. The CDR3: CASSPGGAVTQYF. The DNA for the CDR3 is TGTGCCAGCAGCCCCGGGGGGGCCGTCACGCAGTATTTT.